These 4 T cell receptor beta chains were all obtained from the same sample, sequenced in a study of blood T cell repertoires in COVID-19. The protocol was immunoSEQ multiplex PCR, while the TCRdb copy is restricted to in-frame clones and leaves out a portion. The data hold fewer than 250,000 clones, with around nine tenths observed a single time. Input material: peripheral blood. The receptors were sampled from a woman between 55 and 75 years old who had recovered from COVID-19.

V and J are TRBV19 and TRBJ1-2; D gene ambiguous. CDR1 is LNHDA and CDR2 is SQIVND in the germline V gene (reference sequence). CDR3 size: 16 residues. V was cut by 7 bases and J by 5 bases, with 23 bases left in between. DNA of the CDR3: TGTGCCAGTACCCCCGCTCCCCCCCCCGCGGTTTATGGCTACACCTTC. This encodes CASTPAPPPAVYGYTF.

The V and J genes are TRBV19 and TRBJ2-2; 7 bases are a match to TRBD1. The CDR3 totals 15 residues. Germline lookup yields CDR1 LNHDA and CDR2 SQIVND (reference sequence). The trim removed 7 bases at V and 0 bases at J, leaving 5 bases unmatched. The CDR3 protein is CASIGTAANTGELFF. As DNA, the CDR3 is TGTGCCAGTATAGGGACAGCCGCGAACACCGGGGAGCTGTTTTTT.

This clone was detected a few times. This rearrangement joins TRBV27 to TRBJ2-7; TRBD1 matches at 7 bases. This CDR3 has 14 residues. Germline V gene data show CDR1 as MNHEY and CDR2 as SMNVEV (reference sequence). V shed 2 bases and J 3 bases; nucleotides not matched to a gene: 4. CDR3 amino acids: CASSLGTVNYEQYF. In nucleotides, the CDR3 is TGTGCCAGCAGTTTAGGGACAGTCAACTACGAGCAGTACTTC.

This clone has a handful of counts. The J gene is TRBJ2-5, the V gene TRBV7-3, with a tentative D call TRBD1 (6 bases). The germline V gene has CDR1 SGHTA and CDR2 FQGTGA. The CDR3 spans 13 residues. V was pared by 5 bases and J by 4 bases, with 11 bases between. The CDR3 is CASSVQGPETQYF. For the CDR3, the DNA is TGTGCCAGCAGCGTACAGGGCCCAGAGACCCAGTACTTC.